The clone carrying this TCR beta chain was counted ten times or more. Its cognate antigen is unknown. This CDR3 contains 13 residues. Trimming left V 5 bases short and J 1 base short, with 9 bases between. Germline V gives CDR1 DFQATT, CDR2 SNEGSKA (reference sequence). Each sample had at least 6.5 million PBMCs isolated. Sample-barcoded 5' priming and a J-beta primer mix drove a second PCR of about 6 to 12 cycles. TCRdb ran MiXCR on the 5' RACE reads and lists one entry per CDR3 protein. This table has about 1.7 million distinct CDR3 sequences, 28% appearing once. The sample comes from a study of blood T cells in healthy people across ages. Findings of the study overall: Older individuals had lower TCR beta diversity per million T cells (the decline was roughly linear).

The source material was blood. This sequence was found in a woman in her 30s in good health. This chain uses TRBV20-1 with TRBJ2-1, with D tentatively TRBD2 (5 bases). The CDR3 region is CSAERGSYNEQFF. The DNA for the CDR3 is TGCAGTGCTGAACGGGGTTCCTACAATGAGCAGTTCTTC.